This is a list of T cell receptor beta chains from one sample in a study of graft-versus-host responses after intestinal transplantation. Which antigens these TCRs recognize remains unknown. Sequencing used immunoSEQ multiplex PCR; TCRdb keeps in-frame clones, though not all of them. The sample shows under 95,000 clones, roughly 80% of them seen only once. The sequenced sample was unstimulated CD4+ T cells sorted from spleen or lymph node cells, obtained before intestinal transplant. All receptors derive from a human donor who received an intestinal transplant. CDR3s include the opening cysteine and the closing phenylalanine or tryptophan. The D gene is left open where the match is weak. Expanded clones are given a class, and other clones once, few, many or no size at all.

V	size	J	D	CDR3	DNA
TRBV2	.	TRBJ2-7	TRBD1	CASKDRPSGNYEQYF	TGTGCCAGCAAGGACAGGCCCTCCGGGAACTACGAGCAGTACTTC
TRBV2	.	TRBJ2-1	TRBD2	CARRAGGHDEQFF	TGTGCCAGACGGGCGGGGGGTCACGATGAGCAGTTCTTC
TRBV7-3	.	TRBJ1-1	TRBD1	CASSSGTGLSGAFF	TGTGCCAGCAGCTCCGGGACAGGGCTATCGGGAGCTTTCTTT
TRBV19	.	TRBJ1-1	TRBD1	CASSRQGSDTEAFF	TGTGCCAGTAGCCGACAGGGATCGGACACTGAAGCTTTCTTT
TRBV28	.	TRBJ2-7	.	CASSSPAAAYEQYF	TGTGCCAGCAGTTCCCCGGCGGCAGCCTACGAGCAGTACTTC
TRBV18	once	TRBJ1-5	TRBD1	CASSLGQATQPQHF	TGTGCCAGCTCATTAGGACAGGCAACCCAGCCCCAGCATTTT
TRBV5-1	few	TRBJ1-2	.	CASSHRGGYTF	TGCGCCAGCAGCCATAGGGGAGGCTACACCTTC
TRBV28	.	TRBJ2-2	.	CASLTANTGELFF	TGTGCCAGCCTGACTGCGAACACCGGGGAGCTGTTTTTT
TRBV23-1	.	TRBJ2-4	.	CASSQSQAKNIQYF	TGCGCCAGCAGTCAATCACAGGCCAAAAACATTCAGTACTTC
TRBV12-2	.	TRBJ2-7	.	CASRSGQGGYEQYF	TGTGCAAGTCGCTCGGGACAGGGGGGTTACGAGCAGTACTTC
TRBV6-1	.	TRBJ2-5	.	CASSDPGAGSETQYF	TGTGCCAGCAGTGATCCCGGGGCCGGGAGTGAGACCCAGTACTTC
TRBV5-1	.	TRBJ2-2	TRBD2	CASSLRVAGGSNTGELFF	TGCGCCAGCAGCTTGAGGGTAGCGGGGGGCTCGAACACCGGGGAGCTGTTTTTT
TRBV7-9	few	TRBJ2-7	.	CASRSPSPEQYF	TGTGCCAGCCGGTCCCCCTCCCCCGAGCAGTACTTC
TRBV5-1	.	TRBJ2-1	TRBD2	CASSVSGGTHNEQFF	TGCGCCAGCAGCGTTAGCGGGGGGACCCACAATGAGCAGTTCTTC
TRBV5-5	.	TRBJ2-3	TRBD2	CASSLGSSGASQNTQYF	TGTGCCAGCAGCTTGGGGTCTAGCGGGGCCTCCCAAAATACGCAGTATTTT
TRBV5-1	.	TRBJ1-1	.	CASSLRGNTEAFF	TGCGCCAGCAGCTTGAGGGGGAACACTGAAGCTTTCTTT
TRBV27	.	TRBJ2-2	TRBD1	CASSLLAGGWDGELFF	TGTGCCAGCAGTCTTCTAGCAGGGGGTTGGGACGGGGAGCTGTTTTTT
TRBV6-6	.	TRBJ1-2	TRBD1	CASSADRGGSYGYTF	TGTGCCAGCAGTGCGGACAGGGGAGGGAGCTATGGCTACACCTTC
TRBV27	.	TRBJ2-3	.	CASSLLRGETDTQYF	TGTGCCAGCAGTTTGTTAAGGGGTGAGACAGATACGCAGTATTTT
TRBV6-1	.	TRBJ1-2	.	CASSESPGIYGYTF	TGTGCCAGCAGTGAGTCCCCGGGGATCTATGGCTACACCTTC
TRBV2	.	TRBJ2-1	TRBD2	CASSEGLAALGNEQFF	TGTGCCAGCAGTGAAGGGCTAGCGGCTTTAGGAAATGAGCAGTTCTTC
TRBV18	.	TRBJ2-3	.	CASSPPQLSTDTQYF	TGTGCCAGCTCACCACCACAGCTTAGCACAGATACGCAGTATTTT
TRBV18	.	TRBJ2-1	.	CASSLSVSSYNEQFF	TGTGCCAGCTCACTTTCCGTTAGCTCCTACAATGAGCAGTTCTTC
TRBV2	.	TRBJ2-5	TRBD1	CASSSTGGAQETQYF	TGTGCCAGCAGCTCGACAGGGGGGGCCCAAGAGACCCAGTACTTC
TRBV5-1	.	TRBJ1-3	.	CASSLDVGPGNTIYF	TGTGCCAGCAGCTTGGATGTGGGCCCTGGAAACACCATATATTTT
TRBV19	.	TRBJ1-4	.	CASSGYEVTNEKLFF	TGTGCCAGTAGTGGCTATGAGGTGACTAATGAAAAACTGTTTTTT
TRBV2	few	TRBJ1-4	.	CASRGPGGEKLFF	TGTGCCAGCAGGGGCCCCGGGGGAGAGAAACTGTTTTTT
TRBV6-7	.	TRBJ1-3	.	CASSYSRQGGNTIYF	TGTGCCAGCAGTTACTCGCGGCAGGGTGGAAACACCATATATTTT